The T cell receptor (beta chain) described here comes from a study of T-cell reconstitution after alpha-beta-depleted transplantation in children. The library targeted TCRbeta and was prepared with unique molecular identifiers. TCRdb passed the PCR reads through MiXCR, listing each CDR3 protein once. The sample carries about 610,000 distinct CDR3 sequences, over 9.5% recorded once. CDR1 and CDR2 (germline): SGHRS, YFSETQ. The CDR3 sequence is 14 residues long. Trimming took off 4 bases at V and 12 bases at J, with 17 bases between the two ends. J is TRBJ2-6 and V is TRBV5-1; possible D gene TRBD1, 6 bases. This sequence was found in a human donor who donated a stem cell graft to a child with acute myeloid leukemia. The input for sequencing was PBMCs from the stem cell graft donor, taken from the stem cell graft. The CDR3 DNA sequence: TGCGCCAGCAGCCCTAATGTTTGGGACATCGTCCTGACTTTC. It yields the protein CASSPNVWDIVLTF.